The next 29 T cell receptor beta chains were all read from a single sample in a study of T cells in Graves' hyperthyroidism and ophthalmopathy. RNA transcripts served as the template for amplifying TCR beta CDR3 regions. Initially, a first-round RT-PCR of the TCR CDR3 employed the HTBI primer set. TCRdb independently ran MiXCR on the multiplex PCR reads; one entry per CDR3 protein. Here the sample spans about 350,000 distinct CDR3 sequences, approximately 18% being singletons. The sequenced sample consisted of blood. The source of these receptors is a woman aged 25 to 39 with Graves' hyperthyroidism that later progressed to Graves' ophthalmopathy.

The chain employs TRBV19 and TRBJ2-1; 9 bases are a match to TRBD2. J was trimmed by 10 bases and V by 2 bases; bases with no gene match: 9. The CDR3 spans 15 residues. The germline V gene encodes CDR1 LNHDA and CDR2 SQIVND (reference sequence). The CDR3 sequence is CASSIRAGGREEQFF. CDR3 DNA: TGTGCCAGTAGTATACGTGCGGGAGGGCGGGAAGAGCAGTTCTTC.

At least ten counts were recorded for this clonotype. The chain uses TRBV19 and TRBJ2-2, with no clear D. Germline V gene lookup returns CDR1 LNHDA and CDR2 SQIVND (reference sequence). The CDR3 totals 17 residues. V lost 6 bases to trimming and J lost 0 bases, with 17 bases between them. CDR3 amino acids: CASRREARASNTGELFF. CDR3 nucleotide sequence: TGTGCCAGTAGGAGAGAAGCCCGGGCATCGAACACCGGGGAGCTGTTTTTT.

This clonotype was counted many times. V gene TRBV30 combines with J gene TRBJ2-1, with D uncertain. The germline V gene encodes CDR1 GTSNPN and CDR2 SVGIG (reference sequence). V was trimmed by 3 bases and J by 7 bases, leaving 16 bases between them. This CDR3 has 14 residues. The CDR3 nucleotides read TGTGCCTGGAGCTTCGCCCCTGAGGTTAATGAGCAGTTCTTC. Amino acids: CAWSFAPEVNEQFF.

This clonotype was counted ten times or more. The rearrangement joins TRBV2 to TRBJ1-1, with 8 bases fitting TRBD1. V dropped 6 bases and J dropped 7; count of bases not matched to a gene: 10. This CDR3 spans 14 amino acids. Germline V gene data show CDR1 as SNHLY and CDR2 as FYNNEI. Here the CDR3 reads CASRGAGGSVEAFF. The CDR3 nucleotides read TGTGCCAGCAGAGGGGCAGGGGGCTCGGTTGAAGCTTTCTTT.

This clonotype was counted many times. V gene TRBV7-9 combines with J gene TRBJ2-3; D unresolved. Germline CDR1 is SEHNR and CDR2 is FQNEAQ (reference sequence). Trimming cost V 10 bases and J 5 bases, with 10 bases left between them. This CDR3 is 11 amino acids long. For the CDR3, the DNA is TGTGCCACCAGAAAAGGAGATACGCAGTATTTT. It yields the protein CATRKGDTQYF.

This clonotype was observed many times. The chain combines TRBV27 with TRBJ2-1, with D possibly being TRBD2 (5 bases). From germline, CDR1 is MNHEY and CDR2 SMNVEV (reference sequence). The CDR3 runs 14 residues. V was clipped by 5 bases and J by 3 bases, with 11 bases between them. The DNA for the CDR3 is TGTGCCAGCAGTATCGACCGGGACTACAATGAGCAGTTCTTC. Amino acids: CASSIDRDYNEQFF.

This clonotype was counted ten times or more. The chain couples TRBV7-2 to TRBJ2-5; D is undetermined. The germline V gene encodes CDR1 SGHTA and CDR2 FQGNSA. V dropped 0 bases and J dropped 2 bases, with 4 bases sitting between them. This CDR3 has 13 residues. In nucleotides, the CDR3 is TGTGCCAGCAGCTTAGCGAGGCAAGAGACCCAGTACTTC. This gives the protein CASSLARQETQYF.

To note about this clonotype: Germline and junction disagree at one end, which may indicate a read error. This chain uses TRBV20-1 with TRBJ2-5; 8 bases agree with TRBD2. The CDR3 length is 19 residues. Germline V CDR1 and CDR2: DFQATT, SNEGSKA (reference sequence). CDR3 sequence reads: CSARDRGLVRQIWLETRYF. The CDR3 DNA is TGCAGTGCTAGAGATCGGGGACTAGTCAGACAAATCTGGTTAGAGACCCGGTACTTC.

The V and J genes are TRBV20-1 and TRBJ1-5, with D possibly TRBD1 on 6 matching bases. In germline, CDR1 is DFQATT, CDR2 SNEGSKA (reference sequence). The CDR3 has 14 amino acids. The ends were cut back, 3 bases at V and 5 bases at J, with 14 bases in the middle. This CDR3 is CSASQSRGDQPQHF. The DNA of the CDR3 is TGCAGTGCTAGTCAAAGCAGGGGTGATCAGCCCCAGCATTTT.

In its sample, this clonotype was seen many times. The chain employs TRBV20-1 and TRBJ1-5, with TRBD1 identical over 7 bases. Germline trimming cut 0 bases from V and 5 bases from J; bases unmatched to any gene: 13. The germline CDR1 and CDR2 sequences are DFQATT and SNEGSKA (reference sequence). This CDR3 is built from 17 residues. The chain's CDR3 is CSARDVEAGGYYQPQHF. The CDR3 DNA is TGCAGTGCTAGAGATGTCGAGGCAGGGGGTTACTATCAGCCCCAGCATTTT.

CDR3 in amino acids: CASSAGISCGYGYTF. In DNA, the CDR3 is TGTGCCAGTAGTGCCGGGATCTCATGCGGCTATGGCTACACCTTC. The chain combines TRBV19 with TRBJ1-2; D gene uncertain. Germline V lookup: CDR1 LNHDA, CDR2 SQIVND (reference sequence). CDR3 size: 15 residues. V shed 5 bases and J shed 4 bases, with 17 bases lying between them.

About this clonotype: A much larger clone differs by one base, so this may be a read error. The chain carries TRBV9 and TRBJ2-5, with D maybe TRBD1 (6 bases). Germline CDR1 is SGDLS and CDR2 is YYNGEE. The CDR3 contains 13 residues. CDR3 loop: CASGTGTPETQCF. CDR3 sequence (DNA): TGTGCCAGCGGGACCGGGACACCGGAGACCCAGTGCTTC.

This clonotype was seen at least ten times. This rearrangement joins TRBV27 to TRBJ1-6; D is unresolved. V was pared by 4 bases and J by 5 bases, with 15 bases between. The CDR3 has 16 amino acids. CDR1 is MNHEY and CDR2 is SMNVEV in the germline V gene (reference sequence). The CDR3 DNA follows: TGTGCCAGCAGTTCCTACTTACAGAAAAATAATTCACCCCTCCACTTT. It codes for CASSSYLQKNNSPLHF.

V is TRBV29-1 and J is TRBJ1-2, with 8 positions matching TRBD1. CDR1 and CDR2 from the germline V gene are SQVTM and ANQGSEA. After removal of 6 bases from V and 3 bases from J, the junction contained 6 bases not matched to a gene. The CDR3 spans 13 residues. DNA for the CDR3: TGCAGCGTCATCAAGACAGGGGACTATGGCTACACCTTC. Translating gives CSVIKTGDYGYTF.

The V call is TRBV20-1, the J call TRBJ2-1; TRBD2 matches at 9 bases. This CDR3 is built from 14 residues. Germline trimming cut 2 bases from V and 4 bases from J; bases unmatched to any gene: 3. Germline CDR1 reads DFQATT; CDR2 reads SNEGSKA (reference sequence). CDR3 DNA sequence: TGCAGTGCTAGACCTAGCGGGAAGTACAATGAGCAGTTCTTC. This codes for CSARPSGKYNEQFF.

This chain joins TRBV14 and TRBJ2-7, with TRBD2 identical over 16 bases. This CDR3 is built from 20 residues. Germline assignment: CDR1 SGHDN and CDR2 FVKESK. V gave up 4 bases and J gave up 0 bases; unmatched junction bases: 12. The CDR3 region has the DNA TGTGCCAGCAGCCGGCGAACCGGGACTAGCGGGGGGGGTAGCTCCTACGAGCAGTACTTC. It encodes CASSRRTGTSGGGSSYEQYF.

The gene calls are TRBV20-1 and TRBJ2-5, with 11 positions matching TRBD2. Germline V gene lookup returns CDR1 DFQATT and CDR2 SNEGSKA (reference sequence). The CDR3 totals 14 residues. Trimming removed 4 bases from V and 4 bases from J; junction bases left unmatched: 5. The CDR3 here is CSANLLAGAETQYF. CDR3 nucleotide sequence: TGCAGTGCTAATCTACTAGCGGGAGCAGAGACCCAGTACTTC.

This clonotype occurred a few times. The chain is built from TRBV19 and TRBJ1-2, with TRBD1 matching over 10 bases. Germline-derived CDR1 and CDR2 are LNHDA and SQIVND (reference sequence). CDR3 length: 15 residues. V lost 5 bases and J lost 5; bases outside the gene matches: 8. This CDR3 reads CASSSPGTGVYGYTF. CDR3 nucleotide sequence: TGTGCCAGTAGTTCCCCCGGGACAGGGGTATATGGCTACACCTTC.

This clonotype appeared many times. This chain uses TRBV6-1 with TRBJ1-2; 7 nucleotides align to TRBD1. V lost 6 bases, J lost 7 bases, and 8 bases stayed unmatched. CDR3 length: 13 amino acids. In germline, CDR1 is MNHNS, CDR2 SASEGT. The CDR3 nucleotides read TGTGCCAGCAGCTCCCGACAGGGCCCTGGCTACACCTTC. This encodes CASSSRQGPGYTF.

This clonotype came up many times. The chain joins TRBV11-2 to TRBJ2-2; D is uncertain. Trimming took 6 bases from V and 1 from J, leaving 6 bases between them. The germline gives CDR1 SGHAT, CDR2 FQNNGV. The CDR3 loop spans 13 amino acids. The CDR3 DNA sequence: TGTGCCAGCAGTCCCGGGAACACCGGGGAGCTGTTTTTT. Translated, it gives CASSPGNTGELFF. Combining the CDR3 with reference TRBV11-2 and TRBJ2-2 gives the whole variable domain EAGVAQSPRYKIIEKRQSVAFWCNPISGHATLYWYQQILGQGPKLLIQFQNNGVVDDSQLPKDRFSAERLKGVDSTLKIQPAKLEDSAVYLCASSPGNTGELFFGEGSRLTVL.

This clonotype showed up many times. The V and J genes are TRBV11-2 and TRBJ2-1, with D maybe TRBD1 (6 bases). The CDR3 sequence is 14 residues long. Germline values: CDR1 SGHAT, CDR2 FQNNGV. Trimming took 2 bases from V and 8 from J, leaving 13 bases between them. The CDR3: CASSLNGGNYEQFF. For the CDR3, the DNA is TGTGCCAGCAGCTTAAATGGGGGCAATTATGAGCAGTTCTTC.

This clonotype was picked up many times. V and J are TRBV6-2 or TRBV6-3 and TRBJ1-5; weak D call: TRBD1 (5 bases). Germline lookup yields CDR1 MNHEY and CDR2 SVGEGT. Trimming removed 7 bases at V and 0 bases at J, with 19 bases between. The CDR3 extends over 17 amino acids. The CDR3, as DNA: TGTGCCAGCACCACGACCGGGGGGGGGAGTAGCAATCAGCCCCAGCATTTT. This translates into CASTTTGGGSSNQPQHF.

This clonotype was observed at least ten times. This rearrangement joins TRBV5-1 to TRBJ2-5, with D perhaps given as TRBD1 or TRBD2 (6 bases each). V was pared by 6 bases and J by 5 bases, with 20 bases between. The CDR3 length is 15 residues. The germline CDR1 and CDR2 sequences are SGHRS and YFSETQ. CDR3 amino acids: CASTRLGGYGETQYF. The CDR3 DNA reads TGCGCCAGCACCAGACTAGGGGGGTACGGGGAGACCCAGTACTTC. Looking up the rest from reference TRBV5-1 and TRBJ2-5 gives the full variable domain: KAGVTQTPRYLIKTRGQQVTLSCSPISGHRSVSWYQQTPGQGLQFLFEYFSETQRNKGNFPGRFSGRQFSNSRSEMNVSTLELGDSALYLCASTRLGGYGETQYFGPGTRLLVL.

Here the CDR3 reads CASSGRQGSGNTIYF. CDR3 sequence (DNA): TGTGCCAGCAGCGGGCGACAGGGCTCTGGAAACACCATATATTTT. The chain has TRBV25-1 and TRBJ1-3; 7 bases are a match to TRBD1. J was trimmed by 0 bases and V by 6 bases; bases with no gene match: 5. Germline assignment: CDR1 MGHDK and CDR2 SYGVNS. The CDR3 is 15 residues long.

The rearrangement joins TRBV20-1 to TRBJ2-7; perhaps TRBD2 as D (5 bases). The CDR3 has 18 amino acids. Germline CDR1 reads DFQATT; CDR2 reads SNEGSKA (reference sequence). Trimming left V 0 bases short and J 4 bases short, with 25 bases between. As DNA, the CDR3 is TGCAGTGCTAGAGATTCCCCACTAGTAGGTGATTGGGCGTACGAGCAGTACTTC. Amino acid sequence: CSARDSPLVGDWAYEQYF.

This clonotype was recorded many times. The J gene is TRBJ2-3, the V gene TRBV6-1, with D unresolved. Germline V gene sequence: CDR1 MNHNS, CDR2 SASEGT. The V gene lost 0 bases and the J gene lost 0 bases, with 4 bases spanning the gap. This CDR3 is 14 amino acids long. CDR3 nucleotides: TGTGCCAGCAGTGAAGCACCTAGCACAGATACGCAGTATTTT. Protein: CASSEAPSTDTQYF.

This rearrangement joins TRBV6-1 to TRBJ2-3; D not resolved. Trimming took off 3 bases at V and 0 bases at J, with 13 bases between the two ends. The germline gives CDR1 MNHNS, CDR2 SASEGT. The CDR3 has 16 amino acids. The CDR3 spells CASSDLPDLSTDTQYF. The CDR3 nucleotides read TGTGCCAGCAGTGATTTGCCGGACCTAAGCACAGATACGCAGTATTTT.

This clonotype was seen repeatedly, ten times or more. The chain links TRBV6-1 to TRBJ1-2; D is unclear. There are 15 residues in the CDR3. V lost 0 bases and J 1 base, leaving 9 bases between the germline ends. Germline V CDR1 and CDR2: MNHNS, SASEGT. CDR3 DNA: TGTGCCAGCAGTGAAGCACCACAGATTAACTATGGCTACACCTTC. Protein sequence: CASSEAPQINYGYTF.

Many counts were recorded for this clonotype. V gene TRBV6-1 combines with J gene TRBJ2-7; D is tentatively TRBD1 or TRBD2 (5 bases each). This CDR3 spans 13 amino acids. V was clipped by 5 bases and J by 2 bases, with 10 bases between them. Germline CDR1 is MNHNS and CDR2 is SASEGT. CDR3 nucleotides: TGTGCCAGCAGTAGGGACCAGACCTACGAGCAGTACTTC. This encodes CASSRDQTYEQYF.